This T cell receptor beta chain was recorded in a study of CD8 T cells in ankylosing spondylitis. TCRdb re-analysed the 5' RACE reads in MiXCR, keeping a single row per CDR3 protein. The sample consists of about 92,000 distinct CDR3 sequences, 8.8% of them appearing once. The table lists this clonotype with a few counts. Sequencing was performed on blood, either unsorted or a sorted T cell fraction (not recorded which). The source of this sequence is a male donor with ankylosing spondylitis or in good health (not recorded which).

In DNA form, the CDR3 reads TGTGCCAGCAGCTTAGCTCTCCTGGAGGAAAAACTGTTTTTT. It specifies CASSLALLEEKLFF. This chain links TRBV7-9 with TRBJ1-4; D unclear. The CDR3 runs to 14 residues. Per the germline V gene, CDR1 is SEHNR and CDR2 is FQNEAQ (reference sequence). The V end was cut by 0 bases, the J end by 8 bases, with 10 bases between.